The source of this T cell receptor beta chain is a study of CD8+CD57+ T cells in acquired aplastic anemia. Profiles of TCR beta VDJ and CDR3 were generated from a genomic DNA template. TCRdb itself ran the reads through MiXCR, one entry per CDR3 protein. Of about 98,000 distinct CDR3 sequences in the sample, 65% to 70% were seen once. Whoever was chosen for sequencing had shown CD8+CD57+ cell expansion by flow cytometry. Trimming took off 4 bases at V and 8 bases at J, with 11 bases between the two ends. The CDR3 spans 12 residues. Germline V gene lookup returns CDR1 MNHEY and CDR2 SVGAGI. Study findings and constraints: Between the patient and control groups, CD8+ Simpson's diversity did not differ significantly.

As for this clonotype: Antigen specificity is unknown.

This clonotype originated in a human donor with aplastic anemia. The V and J genes are TRBV6-5 and TRBJ1-1; D perhaps matches TRBD1 (6 bases). The sequencing sample was made of sorted CD4+, CD8+, or CD8+CD57+ T cells (not recorded which) from PBMCs. The CDR3 sequence is CASSLGQNEAFF. In DNA, the CDR3 is TGTGCCAGCAGTTTAGGACAGAACGAAGCTTTCTTT.